The rows below give T cell receptor beta chains drawn from one sample of a study of blood T cell repertoires in COVID-19. Produced via immunoSEQ multiplex PCR; TCRdb's table is partial and in-frame only. The sample lists approximately 160,000 clones; under 90% were seen once. The material sequenced was PBMCs or T cells enriched from blood (not recorded which). The receptor source for this set is a woman aged 50 to 60 who had recovered from COVID-19. Both conserved end residues are part of each CDR3. D genes are given only for firm matches. Some rows have no size entry. The others give once, few or many, or a class for an expanded clone.

>TRBD1|TRBV28|NA|TRBJ1-2
CASKTGVGYGYTF
TGTGCCAGCAAAACAGGGGTGGGCTATGGCTACACCTTC
>NA|TRBV6-2/TRBV6-3|NA|TRBJ2-7
CASSSGIDNEQYF
TGTGCCAGCAGTTCAGGGATTGACAACGAGCAGTACTTC
>NA|TRBV18|NA|TRBJ2-2
CASSSLANTGELFF
TGTGCCAGCTCATCCTTAGCTAACACCGGGGAGCTGTTTTTT
>NA|TRBV7-9|few|TRBJ1-2
CASSFPDGYTF
TGTGCCAGCAGCTTTCCTGATGGCTACACCTTC
>TRBD2|TRBV7-2|NA|TRBJ2-7
CASSLTSGSLYEQYF
TGTGCCAGCAGCTTAACTAGCGGGAGTCTCTACGAGCAGTACTTC
>TRBD1|TRBV9|NA|TRBJ1-5
CASGRTGVSNQPQHF
TGTGCCAGCGGCCGGACAGGGGTTAGCAATCAGCCCCAGCATTTT
>NA|TRBV6-5|NA|TRBJ2-7
CASSYSNRGKDEQYF
TGTGCCAGCAGTTACTCCAATAGGGGGAAGGACGAGCAGTACTTC
>NA|TRBV3-1/TRBV3-2|NA|TRBJ2-1
CASTILGREQFF
TGTGCCAGCACCATTCTGGGGAGGGAGCAGTTCTTC
>NA|TRBV29-1|NA|TRBJ1-2
CSAKAGDGYTF
TGCAGCGCCAAAGCAGGGGACGGCTACACCTTC
>NA|TRBV19|NA|TRBJ1-3
CASSGTGLSSGNTIYF
TGTGCCAGTAGTGGAACAGGGCTAAGCTCTGGAAACACCATATATTTT
>TRBD2|TRBV6-5|NA|TRBJ2-7
CASSYDREGPQYF
TGTGCCAGCAGTTACGATCGGGAGGGCCCGCAGTACTTC
>TRBD1|TRBV6-5|NA|TRBJ1-5
CASGGTVNQPQHF
TGTGCCAGCGGGGGGACAGTCAATCAGCCCCAGCATTTT
>TRBD1|TRBV5-1|NA|TRBJ1-4
CASRAGQVNEKLFF
TGCGCCAGCAGGGCGGGACAGGTTAATGAAAAACTGTTTTTT